The entry below describes one T cell receptor (beta chain). What it binds is not known. The source of the sample is a study of cytomegalovirus exposure and HLA in healthy donors. PCR primers comprised 60 Vbeta and 13 Jbeta primers. Clones were sequenced by immunoSEQ multiplex PCR, and TCRdb holds only the in-frame ones, with some missing. The sample carries about 220,000 clones, over 70% recorded once. General observations from the study: Later analysis showed most CMV-associated TCR beta chains appearing HLA-restricted.

This CDR3 has 14 residues. Germline V gene data show CDR1 as SQVTM and CDR2 as ANQGSEA. V lost 6 bases and J 3 bases, leaving 15 bases between the germline ends. The TCR comes from a boy aged 2-9 years in good health and CMV-seronegative. Sequenced material: PBMCs. V is TRBV29-1 and J is TRBJ1-3; D remains unclear. The CDR3 region has the DNA TGCAGCGTGGGAGTTGACTCAGGTGGAAACACCATATATTTT. The encoded protein is CSVGVDSGGNTIYF.